What follows is one TCR beta chain and its context. Its antigen is unknown. No base qualities exist here, and no much larger clone lies one base off it. This record belongs to a study of long-term antiretroviral therapy in people with HIV (dated by TCRdb to between 2021 and 2023). In terms of the full investigation: The earliest samples were collected roughly a decade before the 2015 WHO recommendation for immediate ART, at a time when ART was usually postponed until CD4 counts fell. This retrospective serial study examined whether starting ART and sustained HIV suppression were associated with changes in the composition and diversity of the TRB repertoire in peripheral blood. The cohort contributed under 200 cryopreserved PBMC samples from around 30 adults with confirmed HIV infection, collected serially over a mean of 6 years (range 1-12). Eleven of the 30 participants with HIV were female. Test extractions of a monoclonal T-cell line alongside 30 to 35 polyclonal samples showed no cross-contamination during QIAcube processing.

At the junction V is shortened by 6 bases and J by 2 bases; bases outside the gene matches: 7. The CDR1 and CDR2 encoded by the germline V gene are SGDLS and YYNGEE. From its cysteine to its phenylalanine, the CDR3 spans 14 amino acids. The retained sequence is limited to the CDR3, 42 bases, with the frame set at the first base. Inclusion was restricted to participants for whom at least one PBMC sample before ART initiation and at least two post-ART samples were available. Treatment was received in the United States of America by all participants with HIV. Before DNA extraction, cryopreserved samples containing about 0.9-11 million PBMC were thawed and washed. At the time of the earliest PBMC sample, participants with HIV were aged between about 20 and 54 years. Per participant, PBMC samples came from 1-4 timepoints prior to ART initiation and 2-8 timepoints following ART initiation, for a median of 7 samples. Serial HIV viral load, CD4+ T-cell count, ART history and demographic data were obtained for every participant. A Qiagen kit on a QIAcube was used to extract genomic DNA from unsorted PBMC, with samples processed in batches of 12.

Sequencing of the TRB variable region was done with the immunoSEQ hsTCRB v3.0 assay at survey level resolution. TRB sequencing targeted a depth of roughly 35,000-55,000 T-cell genomes per sample. TRB libraries were pooled and sequenced on an Illumina MiSeq using a v3 150-cycle kit. The authors processed their data as follows. Repertoire analysis was run in R within a reproducible Nextflow workflow that covered QC, data transformation and analysis. LymphoSeq2, an R package for exploring AIRR-Seq data, was used to implement custom analyses. After excluding a few samples that yielded fewer than 5000 total TRB sequences, some 180 HIV repertoires remained for analysis. Among the roughly 190 retained HIV repertoires, about 59 were collected before ART initiation and approximately 130 were collected after ART initiation. Repertoires were downsampled to 5000 TRB nucleotide sequences, with summary statistics averaged over 100 downsampling iterations. The analysis kept only TRB sequences whose CDR3 regions were at least seven amino acids long. A Shannon entropy-derived clonality score and the Gini coefficient were used to measure diversity. In repertoire networks, the top 5000 CDR3 amino acid sequences were linked whenever an edit distance of one separated two sequences. Antigen specificity groups and MHC restriction were predicted for TRB CDR3 amino acid sequences with GLIPH2. Known CMV, EBV, HIV or tissue antigen associations were flagged by matching CDR3 amino acid sequences against VDJdb and McPAS-TCR. Pre-ART, post-ART and control groups were compared with Wilcoxon signed-rank tests and Holm-Bonferroni correction. The source is immuneACCESS, and TCRdb retained only in-frame sequences with V and J called. Part of the clones is not carried over; for the studies checked, unresolved V genes explain less than half of this, and the remainder is unexplained. The D gene and trimming were derived from the DNA, and the V and J assignments and clone size from that table. In this sample the table shows roughly 42,000 clones, about 89% of which occur a single time. 4% to 5.5% of the sample belongs to the ten largest clones.

Findings and caveats that apply to the study as a whole: Narrower CDR3 length ranges were observed in HIV repertoires than in controls, and an antigen-experienced repertoire with only a slight naive shift after ART was suggested by the network structure. A significant increase in TRB diversity was found to be associated with ART initiation, although TRB diversity was observed to remain significantly below that of transplant donor controls even after long-term ART. No data were available on ART adherence, viral resistance or therapy changes, limiting inferences about post-ART repertoire changes. Because PBMC availability was limited, only the TCR beta chain was sequenced, with no alpha chain pairing. At every time point, the repertoire was dominated by expanded TRB clones first identified before ART initiation, although this dominance fluctuated and, in many PLHIV, declined after ART. Samples dated from the mid-2000s to the late 2010s, and the ART regimens used may be less effective than current ones. Because cell numbers in pre-ART samples were limited, unsorted PBMC were profiled instead of sorted CD4+ and CD8+ T cells.

The material sequenced was unsorted PBMCs, taken 0.1 years before starting antiretroviral therapy. The rearrangement joined TRBV9 to TRBJ2-5; TRBD1 fits 7 bases in the junction. The sequence was collected from a woman in her 50s with HIV. The CDR3 protein: CASNRDSPQETQYF. The bases are TGTGCCAGCAACCGGGACAGTCCTCAAGAGACCCAGTACTTC.